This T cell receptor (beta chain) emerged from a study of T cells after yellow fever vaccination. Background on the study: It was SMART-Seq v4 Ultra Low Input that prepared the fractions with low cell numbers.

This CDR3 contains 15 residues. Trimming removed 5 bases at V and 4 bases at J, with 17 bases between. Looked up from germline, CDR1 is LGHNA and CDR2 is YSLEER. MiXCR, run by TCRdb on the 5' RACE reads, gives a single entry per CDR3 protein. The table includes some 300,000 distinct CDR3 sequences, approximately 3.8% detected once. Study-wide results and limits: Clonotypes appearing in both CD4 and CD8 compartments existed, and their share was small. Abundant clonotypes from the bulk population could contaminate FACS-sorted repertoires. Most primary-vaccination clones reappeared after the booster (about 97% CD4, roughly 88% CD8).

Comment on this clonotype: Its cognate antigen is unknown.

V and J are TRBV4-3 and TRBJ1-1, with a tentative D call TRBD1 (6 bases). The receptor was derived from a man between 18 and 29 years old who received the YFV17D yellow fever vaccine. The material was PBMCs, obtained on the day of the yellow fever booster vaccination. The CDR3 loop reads CASSSRGTGSTEAFF. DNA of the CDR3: TGCGCCAGCAGCTCAAGAGGAACAGGGAGCACTGAAGCTTTCTTT.